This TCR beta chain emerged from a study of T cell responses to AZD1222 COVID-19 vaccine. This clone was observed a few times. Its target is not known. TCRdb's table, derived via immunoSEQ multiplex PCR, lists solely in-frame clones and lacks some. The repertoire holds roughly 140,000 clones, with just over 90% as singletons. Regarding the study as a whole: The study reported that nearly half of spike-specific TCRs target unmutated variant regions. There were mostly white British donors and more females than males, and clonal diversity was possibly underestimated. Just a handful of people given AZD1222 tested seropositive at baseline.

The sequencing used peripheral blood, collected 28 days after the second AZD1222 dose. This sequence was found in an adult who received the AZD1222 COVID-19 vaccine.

The chain's CDR3 is CASRDAWFEQYF. The DNA for the CDR3 is TGCGCCAGCAGGGACGCTTGGTTCGAGCAGTACTTC. This chain connects TRBV5-1 to TRBJ2-7, with D uncertain. This CDR3 contains 12 residues. Trimming cost V 5 bases and J 6 bases, with 12 bases left between them. Germline V gene sequence: CDR1 SGHRS, CDR2 YFSETQ.